Shown below are 11 T cell receptor beta chains from a single sample sequenced in a study of a mutant IDH1 vaccine in newly diagnosed glioma. Their antigens are not known. The data were produced by immunoSEQ multiplex PCR, yet TCRdb's version contains in-frame clones alone and is incomplete. The data hold about 65,000 clones, with roughly 76% observed a single time. This sample's time point: week 35, safety follow-up. In the vaccine, a single dose held 300 ug of the mutant IDH1 20-mer peptide, along with topical imiquimod. Sequenced material: PBMCs, taken from a glioma patient whose treatment included an IDH1 peptide vaccine. The receptors here all came from a man aged 40-49 years with glioma.

The chain combines TRBV5-1 with TRBJ1-2, with D possibly matching TRBD1 (5 bases). V lost 4 bases to trimming and J lost 8 bases, with 18 bases between them. Germline V gene lookup returns CDR1 SGHRS and CDR2 YFSETQ. This CDR3 region has 14 residues. CDR3 DNA: TGCGCCAGCAGCCCCCAGACAGCAGAAAGGGGCTACACCTTC. Translating gives CASSPQTAERGYTF.

This clone was detected ten times or more. This chain connects TRBV18 to TRBJ2-1; TRBD1 matches at 8 bases. J was trimmed by 9 bases and V by 2 bases; bases with no gene match: 3. This CDR3 spans 13 amino acids. Germline CDR1 KGHSH, CDR2 LQKENI. For the CDR3, the DNA is TGTGCCAGCTCACCAACAGGGGGAACTGAGCAGTTCTTC. Encoded protein: CASSPTGGTEQFF.

A few counts support this clone. The chain's CDR3 is CASSIAPGRTNSPLHF. The CDR3 DNA follows: TGTGCCAGTAGTATAGCCCCGGGACGGACAAATTCACCCCTCCACTTT. The V and J genes are TRBV19 and TRBJ1-6; D might be TRBD1 (5 bases). The V end was cut by 1 base, the J end by 7 bases, with 14 bases between. The CDR3 has 16 amino acids. Germline V gives CDR1 LNHDA, CDR2 SQIVND (reference sequence).

This rearrangement joins TRBV18 to TRBJ2-1; the D is unclear. The CDR3 is made up of 17 amino acids. V was shortened by 2 bases and J by 7 bases, with 21 bases between the two germline ends. Germline CDR1 KGHSH, CDR2 LQKENI. The CDR3 spells CASSPLTAVHMGNEQFF. Here the CDR3 DNA reads TGTGCCAGCTCACCATTAACGGCGGTGCACATGGGAAATGAGCAGTTCTTC.

The chain carries TRBV10-3 and TRBJ1-4; the match to TRBD1 covers 10 bases. CDR1 and CDR2 from the germline V gene are ENHRY and SYGVKD. With V trimmed by 5 bases and J by 6 bases, 3 bases remained unmatched. This CDR3 spans 14 amino acids. CDR3 sequence (DNA): TGTGCCATCAGTATGACAGGGGGCGATGAAAAACTGTTTTTT. It codes for CAISMTGGDEKLFF.

In this sample, this clone turned up a few times. This chain uses TRBV28 with TRBJ1-4, with unresolved D. V was pared by 5 bases and J by 14 bases, with 15 bases between. The CDR3 contains 12 residues. Germline V gene sequence: CDR1 MDHEN, CDR2 SYDVKM. The CDR3 here is CASSLPGRALFF. The CDR3 coding sequence is TGTGCCAGCAGTCTCCCCGGCCGAGCGCTGTTTTTT.

This rearrangement joins TRBV5-1 to TRBJ2-1, with D possibly being TRBD1 or TRBD2 (7 bases each). Germline V lookup: CDR1 SGHRS, CDR2 YFSETQ. The V end was cut by 0 bases, the J end by 4 bases, with 17 bases between. This CDR3 contains 17 residues. CDR3 residues: CASSLGGQRGLYNEQFF. Written as DNA, the CDR3 is TGCGCCAGCAGCTTGGGGGGACAGCGGGGTTTATACAATGAGCAGTTCTTC.

The genes are TRBV4-2 and TRBJ2-3; TRBD2 matches 11 bases. The V gene's germline CDR1 is LGHNA and CDR2 YNFKEQ. Trimming took 2 bases from V and 1 from J; bases not matched to a gene: 5. There are 17 residues in the CDR3. CDR3 sequence reads: CASSQLAGGHRTDTQYF. CDR3 nucleotide sequence: TGTGCCAGCAGCCAACTAGCGGGGGGACATCGCACAGATACGCAGTATTTT.

As for this clone: The junction differs from germline at one of its ends, possibly a read error. The chain has TRBV7-7 and TRBJ2-1, with 7 bases fitting TRBD2. Germline V gene sequence: CDR1 SSHAT, CDR2 FNYEAQ (reference sequence). This CDR3 is built from 14 residues. The CDR3 bases are TGTGCTAGCAGCTTAGGTGTAGCGGGTGACGAGCAGTTCTTC. Encoded protein: CASSLGVAGDEQFF.

The chain carries TRBV10-3 and TRBJ2-3; 8 bases map to TRBD2. The CDR3 is made up of 15 amino acids. V lost 4 bases, J lost 2 bases, and 5 bases stayed unmatched. CDR1 is ENHRY and CDR2 is SYGVKD in the germline V gene. The CDR3 DNA reads TGTGCCATCAGTGCGGGCGGGGGGCCCACAGATACGCAGTATTTT. Amino acid sequence: CAISAGGGPTDTQYF.

This sequence joins TRBV30 and TRBJ2-2; D might be TRBD1 (5 bases). This CDR3 contains 17 residues. CDR1 GTSNPN and CDR2 SVGIG come from the germline V gene (reference sequence). Trimming took 0 bases from V and 0 from J, leaving 14 bases between them. The CDR3 loop is CAWSVKRQTTNTGELFF. CDR3 bases: TGTGCCTGGAGTGTAAAAAGACAGACAACGAACACCGGGGAGCTGTTTTTT.